The 19 T cell receptor beta chains reported below all come from one sample, sequenced in a study of response to subunit inactivated influenza vaccine. TCRdb re-derived calls from the RT-PCR reads in MiXCR, one entry per CDR3 protein. The sample contains 750,000 to 850,000 distinct CDR3 sequences, 18% of which appear only once. The sequences come from PBMCs from blood, collected roughly 5 days after vaccination. The receptor source for this set is a man aged 50-60 years who received an inactivated influenza vaccine.

This chain connects TRBV20-1 to TRBJ1-5; 7 bases align to TRBD1. The length of the CDR3 is 14 residues. Germline V gene lookup returns CDR1 DFQATT and CDR2 SNEGSKA (reference sequence). The junction had 4 bases not matched to a gene; V was cut back by 3 bases and J by 2 bases. CDR3 coding DNA: TGCAGTGCTAGGTCAACAGGGGGCAATCAGCCCCAGCATTTT. Translation gives CSARSTGGNQPQHF.

This sequence joins TRBV9 and TRBJ1-4; TRBD1 matches at 9 bases. The CDR3 has 15 residues. The germline CDR1 and CDR2 sequences are SGDLS and YYNGEE. Trimming cost V 4 bases and J 8 bases; bases outside gene matches: 9. The CDR3 here is CASSPGRQGGEKLFF. The CDR3, as DNA: TGTGCCAGCAGCCCTGGGCGACAGGGGGGGGAAAAACTGTTTTTT.

This clonotype was counted many times. Compared with germline, one end of the junction differs, possibly owing to a read error. J is TRBJ2-7 and V is TRBV29-1; D not resolved. Per the germline V gene, CDR1 is SQVTM and CDR2 is ANQGSEA. The CDR3 totals 11 residues. CDR3 region: CSVGQAYEQYF. CDR3 bases: TGCAGTGTTGGGCAAGCCTACGAGCAGTACTTC.

The gene calls are TRBV6-2 or TRBV6-3 and TRBJ2-3; the match to TRBD1 covers 7 bases. Per the germline V gene, CDR1 is MNHEY and CDR2 is SVGEGT. Trimming cost V 6 bases and J 5 bases; bases outside gene matches: 8. CDR3 size: 14 residues. The CDR3 sequence is CASRQTGDGDTQYF. CDR3 sequence (DNA): TGTGCCAGCAGGCAAACAGGGGACGGAGATACGCAGTATTTT.

Only a few counts were recorded for this clonotype. CDR3: CASSMSGYSSYNEQFF. CDR3 nucleotides: TGTGCCAGTAGTATGAGCGGGTATAGCTCCTACAATGAGCAGTTCTTC. The chain links TRBV19 to TRBJ2-1; D is perhaps TRBD2 (6 bases). Deletions cut 3 bases from V and 0 bases from J, with 12 bases between. This CDR3 is 16 amino acids long. Per germline, CDR1 LNHDA and CDR2 SQIVND (reference sequence).

The V gene is TRBV7-2, the J gene TRBJ1-1, with 7 positions matching TRBD1. V lost 6 bases and J lost 5; bases outside the gene matches: 3. Germline CDR1 reads SGHTA; CDR2 reads FQGNSA. The CDR3 totals 12 residues. The CDR3 DNA is TGTGCCAGCAGACCACAGGGGACTGAAGCTTTCTTT. Its translation: CASRPQGTEAFF.

This clonotype occurred a few times. The V gene is TRBV6-2 or TRBV6-3, the J gene TRBJ2-7; D is possibly TRBD1 (6 bases). Per the germline V gene, CDR1 is MNHEY and CDR2 is SVGEGT. This CDR3 region has 12 residues. Between the trimmed V and J ends, which lost 6 bases and 6 bases, there was a span of 12 bases. The CDR3 DNA follows: TGTGCCAGCAGCAGCTCCAGGGGCGAGCAGTACTTC. It encodes CASSSSRGEQYF.

There are a few counts of this clonotype. The chain combines TRBV5-1 with TRBJ2-4; D might be TRBD1 or TRBD2, each matching 5 bases. CDR3 size: 14 residues. V gave up 2 bases and J gave up 5 bases, with 11 bases separating them. Germline V gene lookup returns CDR1 SGHRS and CDR2 YFSETQ. Here the CDR3 reads CASSFRDAQNIQYF. In DNA form, the CDR3 reads TGCGCCAGCAGCTTCCGGGACGCACAAAACATTCAGTACTTC. The whole variable domain, filled in from reference TRBV5-1 and TRBJ2-4, reads KAGVTQTPRYLIKTRGQQVTLSCSPISGHRSVSWYQQTPGQGLQFLFEYFSETQRNKGNFPGRFSGRQFSNSRSEMNVSTLELGDSALYLCASSFRDAQNIQYFGAGTRLSVL.

This clonotype was counted between two and nine times. The V gene is TRBV5-1, the J gene TRBJ2-7; 7 bases match TRBD1. The CDR3 totals 15 residues. Germline lookup yields CDR1 SGHRS and CDR2 YFSETQ. V dropped 0 bases and J dropped 4; count of bases not matched to a gene: 7. CDR3 amino acids: CASSLASGQLYEQYF. The DNA of the CDR3 is TGCGCCAGCAGCTTGGCCTCGGGACAGCTGTACGAGCAGTACTTC.

This clonotype came up many times. This chain uses TRBV5-5 with TRBJ1-1; TRBD1 agrees at 8 bases. The CDR3 is made up of 16 amino acids. V lost 0 bases and J lost 4; bases outside the gene matches: 8. The V gene's germline CDR1 is SGHKS and CDR2 YYEKEE (reference sequence). CDR3 nucleotides: TGTGCCAGCAGCTTGGCCGGACAGGGAGTACTCACTGAAGCTTTCTTT. It translates to CASSLAGQGVLTEAFF.

Many counts were recorded for this clonotype. The chain has TRBV7-3 and TRBJ2-1, with a weak D call TRBD2 (6 bases). In germline, CDR1 is SGHTA, CDR2 FQGTGA. The ends were cut back, 1 base at V and 6 bases at J, with 7 bases in the middle. This CDR3 contains 13 residues. The CDR3 region is CASSLMGGNEQFF. In nucleotides, the CDR3 is TGTGCCAGCAGCTTAATGGGGGGCAATGAGCAGTTCTTC. Together with reference TRBV7-3 and TRBJ2-1, the CDR3 gives the full variable domain: GAGVSQTPSNKVTEKGKYVELRCDPISGHTALYWYRQSLGQGPEFLIYFQGTGAADDSGLPNDRFFAVRPEGSVSTLKIQRTERGDSAVYLCASSLMGGNEQFFGPGTRLTVL.

This clonotype has more than one count but fewer than ten. The rearrangement joins TRBV4-2 to TRBJ1-1; TRBD1 agrees at 9 bases. The CDR3 is 19 amino acids. The V segment lost 3 bases and the J segment 2 bases; nucleotides outside the gene matches: 16. Germline CDR1 and CDR2: LGHNA and YNFKEQ. CDR3 sequence: CASSQDRGRTGDSNTEAFF. The CDR3 DNA reads as TGTGCCAGCAGCCAGGACAGGGGACGGACAGGGGACTCAAACACTGAAGCTTTCTTT.

In its sample, this clonotype was seen a few times. This sequence joins TRBV28 and TRBJ2-1; D unresolved. The ends were cut back, 5 bases at V and 5 bases at J, with 13 bases in the middle. Per the germline V gene, CDR1 is MDHEN and CDR2 is SYDVKM. CDR3 length: 14 residues. The CDR3 sequence is CASSIARRDNEQFF. The DNA for the CDR3 is TGTGCCAGCAGTATTGCCCGGAGAGACAATGAGCAGTTCTTC.

The chain employs TRBV20-1 and TRBJ2-7; 13 nucleotides agree with TRBD2. From germline, CDR1 is DFQATT and CDR2 SNEGSKA (reference sequence). The length of the CDR3 is 15 residues. V shed 5 bases and J 0 bases; nucleotides not matched to a gene: 4. The CDR3 loop is CSAGTSGKFSYEQYF. As DNA, the CDR3 is TGCAGTGCTGGGACTAGCGGGAAATTCTCCTACGAGCAGTACTTC.

This clonotype has only a few counts. The chain links TRBV5-1 to TRBJ1-2; 9 positions match TRBD1. The germline CDR1 and CDR2 sequences are SGHRS and YFSETQ. The CDR3 runs 18 residues. The junction had 17 bases not matched to a gene; V was cut back by 4 bases and J by 4 bases. This CDR3 reads CASSIRSGTGIFLYGYTF. The CDR3 coding sequence is TGCGCCAGCAGCATACGAAGCGGGACAGGGATCTTTCTCTATGGCTACACCTTC.

V gene TRBV10-3 combines with J gene TRBJ2-2; 8 bases match TRBD2. J was trimmed by 2 bases and V by 2 bases; bases with no gene match: 4. Germline CDR1 reads ENHRY; CDR2 reads SYGVKD. There are 16 residues in the CDR3. For the CDR3, the DNA is TGTGCCATCAGTGAGCGGGGGGGCAGCAACACCGGGGAGCTGTTTTTT. Translating it yields CAISERGGSNTGELFF.

The chain has TRBV11-2 and TRBJ2-7, with 9 positions matching TRBD2. This CDR3 is 16 amino acids long. V shed 1 base, J shed 7 bases, and the junction held 11 bases outside the gene matches. Germline V gene data show CDR1 as SGHAT and CDR2 as FQNNGV. CDR3 amino acids: CASSLVGGRASGEQYF. The CDR3, as DNA: TGTGCCAGCAGCTTAGTTGGCGGGAGGGCCTCTGGGGAGCAGTACTTC.

V gene TRBV6-1 combines with J gene TRBJ2-1; D possibly corresponds to TRBD2 (6 bases). The CDR3 is 15 residues long. Looked up from germline, CDR1 is MNHNS and CDR2 is SASEGT. Trimming removed 8 bases at V and 3 bases at J, with 17 bases between. For the CDR3, the DNA is TGTGCCAGCCGCGGGAAGAGACAGAGCTACAATGAGCAGTTCTTC. It specifies CASRGKRQSYNEQFF.

The rearrangement links TRBV5-1 to TRBJ1-1; D may be TRBD1 (6 bases). Between the trimmed V and J ends, which lost 4 bases and 1 base, there was a span of 11 bases. CDR1 and CDR2 (germline): SGHRS, YFSETQ. CDR3 length: 14 amino acids. CDR3 sequence (DNA): TGCGCCAGCAGCGTAAGACAGGAGAACACTGAAGCTTTCTTT. Its translation is CASSVRQENTEAFF. The full variable domain, completed using reference TRBV5-1 and TRBJ1-1, is KAGVTQTPRYLIKTRGQQVTLSCSPISGHRSVSWYQQTPGQGLQFLFEYFSETQRNKGNFPGRFSGRQFSNSRSEMNVSTLELGDSALYLCASSVRQENTEAFFGQGTRLTVV.